This T cell receptor (beta chain) was found in a study of Graves' ophthalmopathy and Graves' hyperthyroidism. Study-level background: Peripheral blood was gathered at the point of initial diagnosis, before any treatment started.

Investigators amplified TCR beta CDR3 regions from RNA transcripts. HTBI primers served in a first-round RT-PCR, which a second-round multiplex PCR followed. From the multiplex PCR reads, TCRdb called clonotypes with MiXCR, one entry per CDR3 protein. The profile shows some 170,000 distinct CDR3 sequences, roughly 36% of them singletons. Study results and limitations: Most thyroid clonotypes with frequency above 0.001 were detected in blood too.

This clonotype was seen repeatedly, ten times or more. Its antigen remains unknown. Moderate-to-severe activity, with CAS ≥3, NOSPECS ≥4 and duration under 3 months, characterized the donors with ophthalmopathy. In this cohort, patients with other autoimmune diseases, uncontrolled infections, pregnancy or lactation were excluded. CDR3 length equals 11 residues. V was shortened by 4 bases and J by 5 bases, with 6 bases between the two germline ends. The germline gives CDR1 SGHRS, CDR2 YFSETQ. Sequencing was carried out using peripheral blood. The chain has TRBV5-1 and TRBJ1-1; TRBD1 might be the D (5 bases). The receptor comes from a young man with Graves' ophthalmopathy. The CDR3 DNA reads as TGCGCCAGCAGCGGGGGGACTGAAGCTTTCTTT. The encoded protein is CASSGGTEAFF.